This T cell receptor beta chain was documented in a study of OX40 agonist ivuxolimab in advanced cancers. The overall study: The patients got ivuxolimab, which is an agonistic anti-OX40 (CD134) antibody.

The CDR3 covers 15 residues. The junction had 2 bases not matched to a gene; V was cut back by 3 bases and J by 1 base. Germline lookup yields CDR1 MDHEN and CDR2 SYDVKM. General study results and limits: Clonal expansion from baseline to week 6 occurred in both CD4+ and CD8+ T cells. Expanded clones tended on average to be more numerous among CD8+ T cells than CD4+.

In regard to this clone: Its antigen is not identified.

Here immunoSEQ multiplex PCR was the method, and the copy in TCRdb shows in-frame clones only, minus some. Here the sample spans around 100,000 clones, about 91% being singletons. Sequenced here: CD4+ or CD8+ T cells sorted from blood, sampled in a trial of the OX40 agonist ivuxolimab. The chain links TRBV28 to TRBJ2-7; TRBD2 matches 11 bases. The receptor was isolated from an adult with an advanced solid tumor such as melanoma, head and neck, liver or kidney cancer. The CDR3 loop reads CASSLSSGRSYEQYF. The CDR3 bases are TGTGCCAGCAGTTTGTCTAGCGGGAGGTCCTACGAGCAGTACTTC.